This TCR beta chain was profiled in a study of T cell repertoires in aging, cancer and after chemotherapy (dated by TCRdb to the late 2010s). With regard to the full study: Donors spanned six age groups from 30 or younger to 70 or older, with at least three individuals per group. The complete dataset included some 10 million TCR reads. Alongside around 97 healthy donors serving as a reference group, the cohort included some 210 cancer patients, of whom roughly 90 had hematological cancers and some 130 had solid cancers. Control TCR repertoires from healthy donors were recorded over several months to years, and clear clonal overlap was observed across re-sampling. The study profiled peripheral blood TCR beta repertoires from healthy donors and cancer patients to examine immunoaging and T cell reconstitution after chemotherapy.

Rearranged TRB sequences spanning V, D and J segments were amplified by multiplex touch-down PCR using a mixed TRB-A/B primer pool. Illumina adapters and sample indices were attached to the amplicons through two consecutive PCR reactions run with Phusion HS II polymerase. Amplicons were gel-purified with the NucleoSpin Gel and PCR Clean-up kit, then checked with Qubit and an Agilent 2100 Bioanalyzer. Sequencing of libraries was carried out on an Illumina MiSeq in 600-cycle, single-indexed, paired-end runs. The original methods were these. MiXCR versions 2.12 and 3.0.5 were used to process TRB sequences. Each unique CDR3 nucleotide sequence was counted as one clone, and only productive sequences with at least two reads were retained. Repertoire metrics included Shannon diversity, evenness, clonality (one minus evenness), and alpha-parameterized diversity profiles from alpha 0 to 5. Generation probabilities of clones in paired pre- and post-chemotherapy samples were computed with the IGoR algorithm. TCRdb trimmed the raw reads at Q25, called clones with MiXCR and kept productive beta chains. Under each unique CDR3 protein, matching rows form one entry showing the most common genes and DNA. TCRdb assigned the V and J calls; the authors' analysis was not used. Present in this sample are several thousand distinct CDR3 sequences, around 25% of which were seen just once. The ten top clones hold approximately 28% of the sample.

Broad study findings and their caveats: In healthy donors, the drop in TCR diversity with age came mainly from a loss of richness, whereas in cancer patients a loss of evenness also played a part. According to the authors, the repertoire data do not permit conclusions about immunological memory after chemotherapy. In both cancer cohorts, median generation probability rose over the chemotherapy interval, which suggests that the repertoire was reconstituted through rebound thymic output. Significantly lower blood TCR diversity and higher clonality were observed in untreated patients with hematological or solid cancers than in age-matched healthy donors.

Within its sample, this clonotype is medium-sized (0.01 to 0.1%). What this receptor recognizes is not known. One base away there is no much larger clone; base qualities are not given. Instead of sorted cells or RNA, genomic DNA extracted from peripheral blood served as the source for amplifying TCR beta rearrangements. The receptor was isolated from a human donor in good health. The donor label of this sample is uncertain. Sequencing was performed on blood.

The sequenced DNA: TGTGCCAGCAGTGAACCGCCACTTTATGGCTACACCTTC. This translates into CASSEPPLYGYTF. The receptor chain draws on TRBV6-1 and TRBJ1-2; no D gene can be assigned with confidence. V drops 2 bases and J drops 5 bases, leaving 9 bases in between. Counted from cysteine to phenylalanine, this CDR3 has 13 amino acids. Left in the record is the CDR3 DNA by itself, 39 bases read in frame from the first base. Reading the germline V gene gives CDR1 MNHNS and CDR2 SASEGT.